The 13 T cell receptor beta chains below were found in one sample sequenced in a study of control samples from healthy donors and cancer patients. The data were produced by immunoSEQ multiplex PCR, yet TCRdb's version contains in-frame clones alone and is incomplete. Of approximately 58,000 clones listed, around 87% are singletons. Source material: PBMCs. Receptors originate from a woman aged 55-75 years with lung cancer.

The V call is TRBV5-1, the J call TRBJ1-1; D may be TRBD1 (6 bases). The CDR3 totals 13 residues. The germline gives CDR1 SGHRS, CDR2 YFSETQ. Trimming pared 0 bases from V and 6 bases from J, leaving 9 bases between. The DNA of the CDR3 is TGCGCCAGCAGCTTGGTGGACAGCCCTGAAGCTTTCTTT. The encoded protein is CASSLVDSPEAFF.

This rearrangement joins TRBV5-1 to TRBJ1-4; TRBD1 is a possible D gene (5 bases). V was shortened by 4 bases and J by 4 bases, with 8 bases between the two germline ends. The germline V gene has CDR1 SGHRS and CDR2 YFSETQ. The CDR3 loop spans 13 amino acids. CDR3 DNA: TGCGCCAGCAGCCGGGACTTTAATGAAAAACTGTTTTTT. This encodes CASSRDFNEKLFF.

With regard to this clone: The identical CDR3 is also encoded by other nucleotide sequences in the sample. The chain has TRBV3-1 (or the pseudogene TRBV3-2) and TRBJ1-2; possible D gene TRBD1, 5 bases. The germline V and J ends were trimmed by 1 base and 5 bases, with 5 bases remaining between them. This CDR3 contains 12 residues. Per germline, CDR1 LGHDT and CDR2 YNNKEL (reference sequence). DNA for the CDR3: TGTGCCAGCAGCCAAGCAGGGTATGGCTACACCTTC. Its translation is CASSQAGYGYTF.

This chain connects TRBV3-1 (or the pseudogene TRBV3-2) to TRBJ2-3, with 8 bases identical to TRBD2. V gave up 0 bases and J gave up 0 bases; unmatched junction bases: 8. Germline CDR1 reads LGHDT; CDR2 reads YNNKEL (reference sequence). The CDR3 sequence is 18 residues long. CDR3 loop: CASSQDLGRGDSTDTQYF. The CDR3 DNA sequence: TGTGCCAGCAGCCAAGATCTGGGGCGGGGGGACAGCACAGATACGCAGTATTTT.

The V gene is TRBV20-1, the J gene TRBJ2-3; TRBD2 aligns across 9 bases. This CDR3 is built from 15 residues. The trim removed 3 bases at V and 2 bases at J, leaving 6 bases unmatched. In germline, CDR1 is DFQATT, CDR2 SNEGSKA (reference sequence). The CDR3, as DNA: TGCAGTGCTAGTAGTCTAGCGGGGAACACAGATACGCAGTATTTT. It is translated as CSASSLAGNTDTQYF.

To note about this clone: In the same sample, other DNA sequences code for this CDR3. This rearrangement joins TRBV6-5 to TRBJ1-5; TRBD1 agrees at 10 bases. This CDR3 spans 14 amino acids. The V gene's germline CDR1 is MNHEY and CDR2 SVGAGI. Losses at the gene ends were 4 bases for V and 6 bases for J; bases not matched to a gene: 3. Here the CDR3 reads CASSSGTGAQPQHF. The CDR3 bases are TGTGCCAGCAGTTCCGGGACAGGGGCTCAGCCCCAGCATTTT.

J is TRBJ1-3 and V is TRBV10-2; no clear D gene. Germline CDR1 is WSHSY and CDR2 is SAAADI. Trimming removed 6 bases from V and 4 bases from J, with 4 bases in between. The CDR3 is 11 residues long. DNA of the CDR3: TGCGCCAGCAGGCTCGGAAACACCATATATTTT. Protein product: CASRLGNTIYF.

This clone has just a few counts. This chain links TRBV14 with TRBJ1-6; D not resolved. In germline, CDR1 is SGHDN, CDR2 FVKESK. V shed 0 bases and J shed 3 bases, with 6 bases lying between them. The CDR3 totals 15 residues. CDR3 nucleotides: TGTGCCAGCAGCCAAGATTGGGGCTATAATTCACCCCTCCACTTT. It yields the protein CASSQDWGYNSPLHF.

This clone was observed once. CDR3 protein: CASSPPPPVAYEQYF. The CDR3 nucleotides read TGTGCCAGCAGCCCACCCCCCCCAGTTGCCTACGAGCAGTACTTC. The chain combines TRBV28 with TRBJ2-7; no definite D call. This CDR3 is built from 15 residues. Trimming took off 6 bases at V and 2 bases at J, with 17 bases between the two ends. Germline CDR1 and CDR2: MDHEN and SYDVKM.

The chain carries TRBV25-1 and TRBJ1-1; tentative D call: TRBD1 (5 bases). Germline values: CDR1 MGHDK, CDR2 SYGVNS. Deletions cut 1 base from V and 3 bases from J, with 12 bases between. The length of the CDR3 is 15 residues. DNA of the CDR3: TGTGCCAGCAGTGAATGGGGAAAGGGGCACACTGAAGCTTTCTTT. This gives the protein CASSEWGKGHTEAFF.

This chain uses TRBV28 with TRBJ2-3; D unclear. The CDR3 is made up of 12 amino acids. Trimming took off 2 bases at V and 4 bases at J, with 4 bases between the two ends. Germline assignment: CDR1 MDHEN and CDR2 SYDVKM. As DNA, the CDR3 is TGTGCCAGCAGTTTAGTCCCAGATACGCAGTATTTT. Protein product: CASSLVPDTQYF.

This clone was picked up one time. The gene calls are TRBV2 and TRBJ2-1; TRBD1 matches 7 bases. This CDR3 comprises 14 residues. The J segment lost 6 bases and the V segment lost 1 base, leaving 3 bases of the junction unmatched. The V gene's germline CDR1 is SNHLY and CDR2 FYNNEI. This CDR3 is CASSEGQGFNEQFF. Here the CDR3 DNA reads TGTGCCAGCAGTGAAGGACAGGGTTTCAATGAGCAGTTCTTC. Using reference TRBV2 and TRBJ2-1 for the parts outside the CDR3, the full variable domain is EPEVTQTPSHQVTQMGQEVILRCVPISNHLYFYWYRQILGQKVEFLVSFYNNEISEKSEIFDDQFSVERPDGSNFTLKIRSTKLEDSAMYFCASSEGQGFNEQFFGPGTRLTVL.

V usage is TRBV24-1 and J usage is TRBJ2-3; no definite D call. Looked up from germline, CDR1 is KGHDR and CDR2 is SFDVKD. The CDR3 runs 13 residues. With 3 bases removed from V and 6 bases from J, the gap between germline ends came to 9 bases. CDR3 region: CATSDAVADTQYF. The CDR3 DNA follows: TGTGCCACCAGTGATGCGGTCGCCGATACGCAGTATTTT.